The next 4 T cell receptor beta chains were all read from a single sample in a study of cytomegalovirus exposure and HLA in healthy donors. TCRdb keeps only in-frame clones here, not all; method: immunoSEQ multiplex PCR. The data contain some 270,000 clones, 80% to 90% of them seen just once; the ten biggest clones take up 1%. Sequencing was done on a sample of PBMCs. These receptors came from a woman between 18 and 30 years old in good health and CMV-seronegative.

This rearrangement joins TRBV27 to TRBJ2-7, with 7 bases matching TRBD1. J lost 0 bases, V lost 4 bases, and 6 bases had no gene match. CDR1 and CDR2 from the germline V gene are MNHEY and SMNVEV (reference sequence). The CDR3 has 15 amino acids. The CDR3 sequence: CASSSRDSRSYEQYF. CDR3 DNA sequence: TGTGCCAGCAGTTCCCGGGACAGCCGCTCCTACGAGCAGTACTTC.

J is TRBJ2-7 and V is TRBV6-5, with D maybe TRBD1 (6 bases). The germline V gene has CDR1 MNHEY and CDR2 SVGAGI. Trimming removed 2 bases at V and 5 bases at J, with 13 bases between. The CDR3 has 14 residues. The CDR3 is CASSYARGIHEQYF. The CDR3 DNA reads TGTGCCAGCAGTTACGCCAGGGGAATTCACGAGCAGTACTTC.

The V and J genes are TRBV19 and TRBJ2-1; 7 positions match TRBD2. J lost 10 bases, V lost 8 bases, and 17 bases had no gene match. The germline gives CDR1 LNHDA, CDR2 SQIVND (reference sequence). CDR3 size: 15 residues. CDR3 region: CASDLGGGPRREQFF. The CDR3 DNA reads as TGTGCCAGTGATCTGGGCGGGGGACCCCGAAGGGAGCAGTTCTTC.

The chain employs TRBV30 and TRBJ2-7; TRBD2 agrees at 7 bases. Germline V gene sequence: CDR1 GTSNPN, CDR2 SVGIG (reference sequence). The junction had 9 bases not matched to a gene; V was cut back by 3 bases and J by 4 bases. This CDR3 contains 14 residues. The CDR3 bases are TGTGCCTGGAGCGGGAGGACACGGCGTTACGAGCAGTACTTC. Translation gives CAWSGRTRRYEQYF.